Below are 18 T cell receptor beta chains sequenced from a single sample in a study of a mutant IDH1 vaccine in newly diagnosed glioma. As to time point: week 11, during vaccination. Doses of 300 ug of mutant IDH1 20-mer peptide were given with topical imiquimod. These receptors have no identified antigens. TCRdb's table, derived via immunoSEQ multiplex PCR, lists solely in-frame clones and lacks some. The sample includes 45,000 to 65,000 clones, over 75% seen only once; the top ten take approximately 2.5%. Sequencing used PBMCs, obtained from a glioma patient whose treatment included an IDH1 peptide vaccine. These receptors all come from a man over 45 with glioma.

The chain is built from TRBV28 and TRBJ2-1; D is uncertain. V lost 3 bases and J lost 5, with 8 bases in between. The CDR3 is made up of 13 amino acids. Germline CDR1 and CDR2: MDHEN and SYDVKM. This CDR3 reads CASSFVGNNEQFF. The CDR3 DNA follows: TGTGCCAGCAGTTTTGTAGGTAACAATGAGCAGTTCTTC.

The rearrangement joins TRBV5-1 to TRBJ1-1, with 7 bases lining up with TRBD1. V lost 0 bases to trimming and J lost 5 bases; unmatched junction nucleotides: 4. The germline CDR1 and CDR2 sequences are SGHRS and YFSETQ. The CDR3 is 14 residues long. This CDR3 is CASSLDRGQTEAFF. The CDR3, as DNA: TGCGCCAGCAGCTTGGACAGGGGACAAACTGAAGCTTTCTTT.

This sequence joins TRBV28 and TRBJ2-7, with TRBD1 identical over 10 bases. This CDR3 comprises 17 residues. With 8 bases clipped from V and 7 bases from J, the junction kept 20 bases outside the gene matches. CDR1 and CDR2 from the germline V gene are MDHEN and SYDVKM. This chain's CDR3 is CASQLSSTWTGGREQYF. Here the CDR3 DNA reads TGTGCCAGCCAGTTAAGTTCTACTTGGACAGGGGGTCGGGAGCAGTACTTC. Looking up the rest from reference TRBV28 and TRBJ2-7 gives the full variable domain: DVKVTQSSRYLVKRTGEKVFLECVQDMDHENMFWYRQDPGLGLRLIYFSYDVKMKEKGDIPEGYSVSREKKERFSLILESASTNQTSMYLCASQLSSTWTGGREQYFGPGTRLTVT.

This chain's CDR3 is CASSPRGGDYGYTF. The CDR3 bases are TGTGCCAGCAGCCCAAGAGGGGGCGACTATGGCTACACCTTC. The chain couples TRBV11-1 to TRBJ1-2; 7 bases align to TRBD1. V trimming: 5 bases; J trimming: 3 bases; junction bases outside the gene matches: 6. This CDR3 is 14 amino acids long. From germline, CDR1 is SGHAT and CDR2 FQDESV (reference sequence). The full variable domain, its missing parts supplied by reference TRBV11-1 and TRBJ1-2, is EAEVAQSPRYKITEKSQAVAFWCDPISGHATLYWYRQILGQGPELLVQFQDESVVDDSQLPKDRFSAERLKGVDSTLKIQPAELGDSAMYLCASSPRGGDYGYTFGSGTRLTVV.

The CDR3 DNA reads TGTGCCAGCAGCCCTGGGACAGGGGGCCTATATGGCTACACCTTC. Translation gives CASSPGTGGLYGYTF. The chain combines TRBV5-4 with TRBJ1-2; TRBD1 matches 12 bases. The CDR3 has 15 residues. Germline CDR1 SGHNT, CDR2 YYREEE (reference sequence). V shed 4 bases, J shed 5 bases, and the junction held 6 bases outside the gene matches.

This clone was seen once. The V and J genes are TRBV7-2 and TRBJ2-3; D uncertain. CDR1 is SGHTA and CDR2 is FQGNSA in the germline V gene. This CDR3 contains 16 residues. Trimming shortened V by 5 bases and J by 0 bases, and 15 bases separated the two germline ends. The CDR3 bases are TGTGCCAGCAGCGTCCTTTGGGCGGAGAGCACAGATACGCAGTATTTT. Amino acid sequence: CASSVLWAESTDTQYF. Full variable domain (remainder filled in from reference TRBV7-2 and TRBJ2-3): GAGVSQSPSNKVTEKGKDVELRCDPISGHTALYWYRQSLGQGLEFLIYFQGNSAPDKSGLPSDRFSAERTGGSVSTLTIQRTQQEDSAVYLCASSVLWAESTDTQYFGPGTRLTVL.

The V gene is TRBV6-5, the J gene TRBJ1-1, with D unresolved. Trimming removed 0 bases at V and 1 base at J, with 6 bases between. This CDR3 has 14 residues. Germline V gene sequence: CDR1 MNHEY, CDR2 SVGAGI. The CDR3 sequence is CASSYSETNTEAFF. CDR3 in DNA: TGTGCCAGCAGTTACTCGGAAACGAACACTGAAGCTTTCTTT.

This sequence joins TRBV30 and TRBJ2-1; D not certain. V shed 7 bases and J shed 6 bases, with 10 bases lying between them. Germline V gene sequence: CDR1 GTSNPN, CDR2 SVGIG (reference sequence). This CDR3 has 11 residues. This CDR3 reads CASMDVNEQFF. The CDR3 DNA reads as TGTGCCTCCATGGACGTCAATGAGCAGTTCTTC.

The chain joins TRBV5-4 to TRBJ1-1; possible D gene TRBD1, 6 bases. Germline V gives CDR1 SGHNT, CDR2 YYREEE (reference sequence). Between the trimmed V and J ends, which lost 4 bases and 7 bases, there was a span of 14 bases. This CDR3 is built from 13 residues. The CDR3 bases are TGTGCCAGCAGCCGAGGACAGAGTCTTGAAGCTTTCTTT. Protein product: CASSRGQSLEAFF.

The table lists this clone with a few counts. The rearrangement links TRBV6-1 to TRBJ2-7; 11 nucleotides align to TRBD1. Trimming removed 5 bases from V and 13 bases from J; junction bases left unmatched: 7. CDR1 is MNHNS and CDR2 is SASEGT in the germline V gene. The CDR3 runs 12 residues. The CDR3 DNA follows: TGTGCCAGCAGTTCCCGGGACAGGGGGAACTACTTC. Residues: CASSSRDRGNYF.

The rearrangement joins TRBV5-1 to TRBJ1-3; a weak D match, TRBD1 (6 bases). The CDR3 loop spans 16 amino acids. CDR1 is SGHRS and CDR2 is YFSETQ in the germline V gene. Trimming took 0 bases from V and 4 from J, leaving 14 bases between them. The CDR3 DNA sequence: TGCGCCAGCAGCTTGGACTTCAGGGGTCGGGGAAACACCATATATTTT. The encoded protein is CASSLDFRGRGNTIYF.

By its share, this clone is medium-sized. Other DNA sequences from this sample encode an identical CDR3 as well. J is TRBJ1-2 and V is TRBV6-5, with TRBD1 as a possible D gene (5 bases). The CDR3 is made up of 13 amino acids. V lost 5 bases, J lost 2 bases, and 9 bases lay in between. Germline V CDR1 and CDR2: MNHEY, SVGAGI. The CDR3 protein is CASSQTANYGYTF. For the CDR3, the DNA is TGTGCCAGCAGTCAGACAGCGAACTATGGCTACACCTTC.

The CDR3 nucleotides are TGTGCCAGCAGCCTGCTCGAGGTCGTTGCAACTAATGAAAAACTGTTTTTT. It yields the protein CASSLLEVVATNEKLFF. V is TRBV7-9 and J is TRBJ1-4; D not resolved. Germline V gene sequence: CDR1 SEHNR, CDR2 FQNEAQ (reference sequence). V was pared by 5 bases and J by 0 bases, with 16 bases between. The CDR3 runs 17 residues.

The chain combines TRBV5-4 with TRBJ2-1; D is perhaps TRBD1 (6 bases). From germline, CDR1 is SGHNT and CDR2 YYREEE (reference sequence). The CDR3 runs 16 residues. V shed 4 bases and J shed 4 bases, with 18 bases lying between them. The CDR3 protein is CASSRAPGQEYNEQFF. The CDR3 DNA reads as TGTGCCAGCAGCCGAGCCCCGGGACAAGAGTACAATGAGCAGTTCTTC.

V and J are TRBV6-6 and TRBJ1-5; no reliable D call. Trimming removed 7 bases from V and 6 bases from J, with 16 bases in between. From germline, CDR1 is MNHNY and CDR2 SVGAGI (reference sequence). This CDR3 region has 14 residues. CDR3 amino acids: CASTSAGSSQPQHF. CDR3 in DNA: TGTGCCAGCACGTCGGCGGGCAGCTCTCAGCCCCAGCATTTT.

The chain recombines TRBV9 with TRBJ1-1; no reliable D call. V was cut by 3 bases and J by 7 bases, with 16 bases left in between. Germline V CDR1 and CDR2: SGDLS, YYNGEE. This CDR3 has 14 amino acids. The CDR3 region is CASSALPGGGEAFF. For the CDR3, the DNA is TGTGCCAGCAGCGCCCTTCCTGGAGGCGGTGAAGCTTTCTTT.

CDR3 DNA: TGCAGCGCTCGAGAGAATTTTAAAAACATTCAGTACTTC. Its translation: CSARENFKNIQYF. The J gene is TRBJ2-4, the V gene TRBV29-1; D is uncertain. V was pared by 7 bases and J by 4 bases, with 14 bases between. The germline gives CDR1 SQVTM, CDR2 ANQGSEA. The CDR3 is made up of 13 amino acids.

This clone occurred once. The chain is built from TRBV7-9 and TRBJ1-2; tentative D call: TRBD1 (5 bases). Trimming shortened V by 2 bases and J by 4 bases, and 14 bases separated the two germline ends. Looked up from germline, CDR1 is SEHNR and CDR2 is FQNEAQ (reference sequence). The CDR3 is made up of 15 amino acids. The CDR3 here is CASSLRQLDPYGYTF. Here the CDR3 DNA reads TGTGCCAGCAGCTTACGACAGTTGGATCCCTATGGCTACACCTTC.